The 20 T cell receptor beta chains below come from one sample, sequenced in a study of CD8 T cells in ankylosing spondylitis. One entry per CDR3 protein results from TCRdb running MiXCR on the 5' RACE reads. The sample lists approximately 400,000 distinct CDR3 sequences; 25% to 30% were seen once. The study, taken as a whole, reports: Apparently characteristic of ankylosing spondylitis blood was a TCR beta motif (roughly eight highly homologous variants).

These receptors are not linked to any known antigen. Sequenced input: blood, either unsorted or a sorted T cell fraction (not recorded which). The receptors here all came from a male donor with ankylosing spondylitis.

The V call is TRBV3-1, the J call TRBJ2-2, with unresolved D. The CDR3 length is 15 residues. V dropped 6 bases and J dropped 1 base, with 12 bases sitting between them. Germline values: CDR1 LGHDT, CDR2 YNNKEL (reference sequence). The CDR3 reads CASSQYDQNTGELFF. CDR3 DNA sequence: TGTGCCAGCAGTCAATATGACCAGAACACCGGGGAGCTGTTTTTT. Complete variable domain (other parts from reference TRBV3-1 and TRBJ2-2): DTAVSQTPKYLVTQMGNDKSIKCEQNLGHDTMYWYKQDSKKFLKIMFSYNNKELIINETVPNRFSPKSPDKAHLNLHINSLELGDSAVYFCASSQYDQNTGELFFGEGSRLTVL.

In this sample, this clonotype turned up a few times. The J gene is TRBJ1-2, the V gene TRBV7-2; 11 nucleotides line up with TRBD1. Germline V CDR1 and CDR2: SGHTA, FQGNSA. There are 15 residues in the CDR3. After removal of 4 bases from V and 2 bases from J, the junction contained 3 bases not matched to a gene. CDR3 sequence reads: CASSSRTGGNYGYTF. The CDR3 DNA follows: TGTGCCAGCAGCTCCCGGACAGGGGGCAACTATGGCTACACCTTC.

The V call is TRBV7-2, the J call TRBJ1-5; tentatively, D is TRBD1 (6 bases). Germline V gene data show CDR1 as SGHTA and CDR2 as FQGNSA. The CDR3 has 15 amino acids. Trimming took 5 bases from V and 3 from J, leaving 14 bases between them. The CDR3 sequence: CASSIGSGDNQPQHF. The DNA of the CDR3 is TGTGCCAGCAGCATAGGCTCAGGGGACAATCAGCCCCAGCATTTT.

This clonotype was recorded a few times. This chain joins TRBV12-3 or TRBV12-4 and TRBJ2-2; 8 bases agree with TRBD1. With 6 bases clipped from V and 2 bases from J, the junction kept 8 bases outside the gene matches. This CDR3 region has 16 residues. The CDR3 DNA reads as TGTGCCAGCAGGGGAGGAGGACAGGGCAACACCGGGGAGCTGTTTTTT. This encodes CASRGGGQGNTGELFF.

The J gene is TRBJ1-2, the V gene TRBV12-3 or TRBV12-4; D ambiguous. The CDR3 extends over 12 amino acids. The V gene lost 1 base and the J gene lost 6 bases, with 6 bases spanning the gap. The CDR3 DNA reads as TGTGCCAGCAGTTTAGAAGGGCATGGCTACACCTTC. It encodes CASSLEGHGYTF.

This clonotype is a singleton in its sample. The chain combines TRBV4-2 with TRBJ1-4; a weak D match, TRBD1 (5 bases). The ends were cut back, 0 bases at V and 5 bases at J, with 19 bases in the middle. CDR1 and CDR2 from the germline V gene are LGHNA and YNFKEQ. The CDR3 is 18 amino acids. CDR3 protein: CASSQEGQAYHLNEKLFF. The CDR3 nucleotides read TGTGCCAGCAGCCAAGAGGGGCAGGCGTACCATCTAAATGAAAAACTGTTTTTT.

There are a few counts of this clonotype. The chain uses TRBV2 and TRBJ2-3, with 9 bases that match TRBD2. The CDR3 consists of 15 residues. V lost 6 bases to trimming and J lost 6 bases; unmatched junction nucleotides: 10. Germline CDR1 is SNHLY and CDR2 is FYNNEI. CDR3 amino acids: CASRGRTSDGDTQYF. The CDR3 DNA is TGTGCCAGCAGAGGCCGGACTAGCGATGGGGATACGCAGTATTTT.

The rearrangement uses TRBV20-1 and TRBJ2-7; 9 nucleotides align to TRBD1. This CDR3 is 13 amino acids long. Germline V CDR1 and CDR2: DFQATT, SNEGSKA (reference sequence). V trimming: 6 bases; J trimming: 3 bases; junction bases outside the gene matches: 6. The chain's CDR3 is CSATRDRDYEQYF. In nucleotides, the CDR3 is TGCAGTGCCACCCGGGACAGGGACTACGAGCAGTACTTC.

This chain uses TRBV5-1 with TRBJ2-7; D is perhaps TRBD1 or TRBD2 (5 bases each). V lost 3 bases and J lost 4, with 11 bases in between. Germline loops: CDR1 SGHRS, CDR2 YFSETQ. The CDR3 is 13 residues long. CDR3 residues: CASSWGRTYEQYF. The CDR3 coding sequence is TGCGCCAGCAGCTGGGGACGGACTTACGAGCAGTACTTC.

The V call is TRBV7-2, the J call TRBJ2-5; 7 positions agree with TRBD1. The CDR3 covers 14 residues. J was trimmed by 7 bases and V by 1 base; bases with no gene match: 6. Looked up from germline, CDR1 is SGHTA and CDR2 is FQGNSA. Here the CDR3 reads CASSLGGTARTQYF. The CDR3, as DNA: TGTGCCAGCAGCTTAGGGGGGACAGCTAGGACCCAGTACTTC.

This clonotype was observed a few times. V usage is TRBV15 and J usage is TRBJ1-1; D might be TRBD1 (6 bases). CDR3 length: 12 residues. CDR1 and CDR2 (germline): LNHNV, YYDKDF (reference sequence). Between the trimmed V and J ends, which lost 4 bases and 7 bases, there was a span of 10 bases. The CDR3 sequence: CATSNRVNEAFF. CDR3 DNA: TGTGCCACCAGCAACAGGGTCAATGAAGCTTTCTTT.

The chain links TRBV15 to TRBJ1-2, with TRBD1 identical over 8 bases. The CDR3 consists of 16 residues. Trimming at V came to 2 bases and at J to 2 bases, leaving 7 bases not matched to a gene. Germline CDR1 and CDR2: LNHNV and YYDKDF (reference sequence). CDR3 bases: TGTGCCACCAGCAGATCAAGGACAGGGACGAACTATGGCTACACCTTC. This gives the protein CATSRSRTGTNYGYTF.

The CDR3 loop is CATGAGGNSPLHF. CDR3 nucleotides: TGTGCCACCGGGGCGGGGGGGAATTCACCCCTCCACTTT. The chain couples TRBV6-6 to TRBJ1-6; maybe TRBD1 (5 bases). The CDR3 loop spans 13 amino acids. Germline assignment: CDR1 MNHNY and CDR2 SVGAGI (reference sequence). V lost 10 bases and J lost 7, with 14 bases in between.

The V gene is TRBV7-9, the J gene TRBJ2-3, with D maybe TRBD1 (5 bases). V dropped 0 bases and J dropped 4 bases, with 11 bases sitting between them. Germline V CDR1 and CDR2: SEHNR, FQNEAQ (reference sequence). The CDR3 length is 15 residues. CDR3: CASSLAKGLADTQYF. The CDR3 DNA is TGTGCCAGCAGCTTAGCGAAGGGGCTCGCAGATACGCAGTATTTT.

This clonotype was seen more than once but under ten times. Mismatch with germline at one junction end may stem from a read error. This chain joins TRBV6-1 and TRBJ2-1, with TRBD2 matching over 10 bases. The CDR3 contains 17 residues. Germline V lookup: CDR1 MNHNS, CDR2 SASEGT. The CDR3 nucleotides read TGTGCCATCAGTGAAGGGCTAGCGGGAGCCTCCTACAATGAGCAGTTCTTC. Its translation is CAISEGLAGASYNEQFF.

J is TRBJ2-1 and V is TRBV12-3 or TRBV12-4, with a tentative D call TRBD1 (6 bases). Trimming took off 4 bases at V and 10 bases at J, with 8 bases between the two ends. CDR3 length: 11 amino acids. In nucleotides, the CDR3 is TGTGCCAGCAGTTACACAGGGGAGCAGTTCTTC. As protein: CASSYTGEQFF.

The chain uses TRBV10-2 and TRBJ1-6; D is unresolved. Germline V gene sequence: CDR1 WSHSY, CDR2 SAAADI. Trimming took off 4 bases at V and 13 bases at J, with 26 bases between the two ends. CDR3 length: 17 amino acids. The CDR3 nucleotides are TGCGCCAGCAGTGCGCGACGGGAAGCCCACGGTTCATTGCCCCTCCACTTT. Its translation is CASSARREAHGSLPLHF.

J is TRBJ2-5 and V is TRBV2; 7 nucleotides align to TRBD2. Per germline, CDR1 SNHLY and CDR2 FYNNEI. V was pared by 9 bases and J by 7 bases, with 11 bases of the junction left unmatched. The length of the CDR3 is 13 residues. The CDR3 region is CASYVLAVATQYF. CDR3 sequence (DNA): TGTGCCAGTTATGTGCTAGCGGTAGCGACCCAGTACTTC.

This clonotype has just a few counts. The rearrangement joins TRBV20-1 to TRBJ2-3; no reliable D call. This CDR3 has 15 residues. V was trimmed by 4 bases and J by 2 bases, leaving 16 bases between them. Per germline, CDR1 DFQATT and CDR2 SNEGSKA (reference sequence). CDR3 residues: CSAITRLTPTDTQYF. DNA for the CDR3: TGCAGTGCTATAACGAGACTGACCCCCACAGATACGCAGTATTTT.

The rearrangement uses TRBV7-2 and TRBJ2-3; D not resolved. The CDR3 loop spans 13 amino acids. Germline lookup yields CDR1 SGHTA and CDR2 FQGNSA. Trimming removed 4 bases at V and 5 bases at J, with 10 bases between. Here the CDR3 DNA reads TGTGCCAGCAGCTCAATCGTAGGAGATACGCAGTATTTT. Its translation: CASSSIVGDTQYF. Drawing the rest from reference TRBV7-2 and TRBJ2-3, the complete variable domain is GAGVSQSPSNKVTEKGKDVELRCDPISGHTALYWYRQSLGQGLEFLIYFQGNSAPDKSGLPSDRFSAERTGGSVSTLTIQRTQQEDSAVYLCASSSIVGDTQYFGPGTRLTVL.